This T cell receptor beta chain stems from a study of blood T cells in healthy people across ages. A J-beta primer mix and a sample-barcoded 5' primer were used in a second PCR of about 7 to 12 cycles. A single record per CDR3 protein comes from TCRdb applying MiXCR to the 5' RACE reads. Of around 1,800,000 distinct CDR3 sequences in the sample, roughly 43% were seen once. The CDR3 loop spans 14 amino acids. The germline V gene encodes CDR1 DFQATT and CDR2 SNEGSKA (reference sequence). The V gene end was trimmed by 2 bases and the J gene end by 5 bases; junction bases not matched to a gene: 8. The V gene is TRBV20-1, the J gene TRBJ2-5; 7 bases agree with TRBD2. The clonotype was recovered from a human donor in good health. Sequenced input: blood. CDR3 DNA sequence: TGCAGTGCTAGATGGGGGGGGACCGCTGAGACCCAGTACTTC. Its translation: CSARWGGTAETQYF.